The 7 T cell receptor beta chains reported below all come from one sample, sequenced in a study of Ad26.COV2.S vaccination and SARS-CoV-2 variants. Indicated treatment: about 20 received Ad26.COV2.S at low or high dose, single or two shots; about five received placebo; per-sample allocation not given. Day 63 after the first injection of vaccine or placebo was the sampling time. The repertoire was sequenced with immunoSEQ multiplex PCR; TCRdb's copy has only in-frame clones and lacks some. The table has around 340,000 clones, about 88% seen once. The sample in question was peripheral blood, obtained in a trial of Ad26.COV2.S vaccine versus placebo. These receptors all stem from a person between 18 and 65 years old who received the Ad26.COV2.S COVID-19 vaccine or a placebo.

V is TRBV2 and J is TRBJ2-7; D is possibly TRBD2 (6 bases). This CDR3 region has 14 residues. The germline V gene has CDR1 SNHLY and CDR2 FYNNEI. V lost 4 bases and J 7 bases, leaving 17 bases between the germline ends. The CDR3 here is CASSAQARAGEQYF. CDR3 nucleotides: TGTGCCAGCAGTGCGCAGGCGAGGGCGGGAGAGCAGTACTTC.

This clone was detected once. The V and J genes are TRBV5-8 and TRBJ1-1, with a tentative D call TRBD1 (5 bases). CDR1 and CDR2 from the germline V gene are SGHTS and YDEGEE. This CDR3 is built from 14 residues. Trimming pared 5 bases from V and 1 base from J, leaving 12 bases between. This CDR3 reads CASRLWGKNTEAFF. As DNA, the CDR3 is TGTGCCAGCAGACTCTGGGGGAAGAACACTGAAGCTTTCTTT.

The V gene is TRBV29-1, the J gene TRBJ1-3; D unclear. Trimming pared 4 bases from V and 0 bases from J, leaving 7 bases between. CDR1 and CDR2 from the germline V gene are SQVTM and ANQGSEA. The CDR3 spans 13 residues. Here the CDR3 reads CSVASNSGNTIYF. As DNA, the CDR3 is TGCAGCGTTGCGTCCAACTCTGGAAACACCATATATTTT.

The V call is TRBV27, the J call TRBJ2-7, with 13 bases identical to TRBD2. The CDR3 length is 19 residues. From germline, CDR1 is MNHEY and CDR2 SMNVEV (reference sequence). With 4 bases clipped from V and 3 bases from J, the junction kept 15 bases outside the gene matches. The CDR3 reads CASSSPGHTGTSGVYEQYF. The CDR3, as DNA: TGTGCCAGCAGTTCCCCGGGACACACCGGGACTAGCGGGGTCTACGAGCAGTACTTC.

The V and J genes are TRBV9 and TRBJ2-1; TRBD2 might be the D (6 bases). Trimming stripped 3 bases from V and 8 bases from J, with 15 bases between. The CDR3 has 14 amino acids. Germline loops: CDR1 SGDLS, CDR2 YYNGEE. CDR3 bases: TGTGCCAGCAGCGCATCCCCTAGCGTCGATGAGCAGTTCTTC. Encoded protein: CASSASPSVDEQFF.

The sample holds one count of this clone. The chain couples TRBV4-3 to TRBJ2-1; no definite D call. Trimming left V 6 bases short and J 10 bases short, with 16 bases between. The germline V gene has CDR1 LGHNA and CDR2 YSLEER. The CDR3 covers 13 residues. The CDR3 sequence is CASSHRGGREQFF. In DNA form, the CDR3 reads TGCGCCAGCAGTCATAGAGGCGGAAGGGAGCAGTTCTTC.

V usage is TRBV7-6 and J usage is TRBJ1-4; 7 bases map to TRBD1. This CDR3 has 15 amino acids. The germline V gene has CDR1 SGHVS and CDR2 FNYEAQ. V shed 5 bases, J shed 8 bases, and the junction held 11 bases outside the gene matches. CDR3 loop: CASSTRQGLGEKLFF. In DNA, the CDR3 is TGTGCCAGCAGCACCCGACAGGGTCTGGGGGAAAAACTGTTTTTT.